What follows are 2 T cell receptor beta chains derived from one specimen sequenced in a study of radiotherapy plus CTLA-4 blockade in lung cancer. Generated by immunoSEQ multiplex PCR, the TCRdb table keeps only in-frame clones and is missing some. Counted here are just under 60,000 clones, less than 75% occurring once; the ten biggest clones make up roughly 8.7%. Here the sequenced sample was peripheral blood, taken from a patient treated with radiotherapy plus ipilimumab. The receptors come from a human donor with non-small cell lung cancer whose response to radiotherapy plus ipilimumab could not be evaluated.

The genes are TRBV5-1 and TRBJ2-5; maybe TRBD1 (6 bases). This CDR3 comprises 16 residues. With 2 bases removed from V and 1 base from J, the gap between germline ends came to 15 bases. Germline V gene sequence: CDR1 SGHRS, CDR2 YFSETQ. In DNA, the CDR3 is TGCGCCAGCAGCTTCTCCAGGGGATCAGCCCAAGAGACCCAGTACTTC. Protein: CASSFSRGSAQETQYF.

This clone was counted only a few times. The chain joins TRBV9 to TRBJ2-2; TRBD2 matches 10 bases. The CDR3 sequence is 15 residues long. Trimming cost V 3 bases and J 6 bases; bases outside gene matches: 5. CDR1 is SGDLS and CDR2 is YYNGEE in the germline V gene. The CDR3 protein is CASSASGRGAGELFF. The DNA of the CDR3 is TGTGCCAGCAGCGCTAGCGGGAGAGGGGCCGGGGAGCTGTTTTTT.